This is a list of T cell receptor beta chains from one sample in a study of T-cell memory formation after mild COVID-19. TCRdb fed the 5' RACE reads into MiXCR, producing one record per CDR3 protein. Among 430,000 or so distinct CDR3 sequences listed, more than 20% were seen once. Source material: PBMCs or a T cell subset sorted from them (not recorded which). These TCRs come from an adult woman who had mild COVID-19 (a few samples of this study predate the infection). Cell type and time point are not known. The CDR3 runs from the conserved cysteine through the conserved F or W. D genes are given only for firm matches. Clone size is given for some rows only: seen once, a few or many times, or a class if the clone is expanded.

clone_size d_call j_call v_call cdr3_aa cdr3_nt
NA NA TRBJ2-1 TRBV12-3/TRBV12-4 CASSLRWGANEQFF TGTGCCAGCAGTTTAAGGTGGGGGGCAAATGAGCAGTTCTTC
few NA TRBJ2-7 TRBV7-8 CASSLQVGIPSEQYF TGTGCCAGCAGCTTACAAGTCGGGATACCTTCTGAGCAGTACTTC
many TRBD2 TRBJ2-7 TRBV3-1 CASSLRPTSGSYEQYF TGTGCCAGCAGCCTACGCCCGACTAGCGGGAGCTACGAGCAGTACTTC
few NA TRBJ2-7 TRBV6-1 CASNVNGAGSYEQYF TGTGCCAGCAATGTAAACGGGGCTGGATCGTACGAGCAGTACTTC
NA TRBD1 TRBJ2-5 TRBV2 CAVSGGAVETQYF TGTGCCGTATCAGGGGGCGCGGTGGAGACCCAGTACTTC
NA TRBD2 TRBJ2-3 TRBV2 CASSVPQLAGDTDTQYF TGTGCCAGCAGTGTCCCACAACTCGCGGGGGACACAGATACGCAGTATTTT
few NA TRBJ1-1 TRBV12-3/TRBV12-4 CASSLENDIAFF TGTGCCAGCAGTTTGGAGAACGATATCGCTTTCTTT
NA TRBD2 TRBJ2-2 TRBV4-3 CASSPFLPASGRAGELFF TGCGCCAGCAGCCCATTCCTCCCTGCTAGCGGGAGGGCCGGGGAGCTGTTTTTT
NA NA TRBJ2-5 TRBV7-9 CASSQPPGRGETQYF TGTGCCAGCAGCCAACCACCGGGCCGAGGGGAGACCCAGTACTTC
NA NA TRBJ1-1 TRBV29-1 CSVLLLAANTEAFF TGCAGCGTTCTACTATTGGCCGCGAACACTGAAGCTTTCTTT
NA TRBD2 TRBJ2-7 TRBV4-2 CASSQEGREVRYEQYF TGTGCCAGCAGCCAAGAGGGGCGGGAGGTGCGCTACGAGCAGTACTTC
few NA TRBJ1-1 TRBV20-1 CSAAGPRGAFF TGCAGTGCAGCCGGGCCCAGAGGAGCTTTCTTT
NA NA TRBJ2-3 TRBV18 CASRRPGPTDTQYF TGTGCCAGCAGACGCCCAGGGCCTACAGATACGCAGTATTTT
few NA TRBJ1-5 TRBV12-3/TRBV12-4 CASSYIDRGNQPQHF TGTGCCAGCAGCTATATCGATAGGGGTAATCAGCCCCAGCATTTT
few NA TRBJ2-7 TRBV5-1 CASSSTTTVKFYEQYF TGCGCCAGCAGCTCAACGACGACAGTAAAGTTCTACGAGCAGTACTTC
NA NA TRBJ2-7 TRBV4-2 CASSQGFFYEQYF TGTGCCAGCAGCCAAGGCTTCTTCTACGAGCAGTACTTC
NA NA TRBJ2-7 TRBV6-4 CASKIYEQYF TGTGCCAGCAAAATCTACGAGCAGTACTTC
NA NA TRBJ2-3 TRBV7-9 CASSLDLALITDTQYF TGTGCCAGCAGCTTAGACCTAGCCCTCATCACAGATACGCAGTATTTT
NA NA TRBJ2-3 TRBV20-1 CSATPSEAQYF TGCAGTGCTACACCTAGCGAGGCGCAGTATTTT
NA TRBD2 TRBJ2-1 TRBV29-1 CSAPTPGLAGGQFF TGCAGCGCCCCAACGCCGGGACTAGCGGGAGGGCAGTTCTTC
few NA TRBJ1-6 TRBV11-2 CASSLAATVYNSPLHF TGTGCCAGCAGCTTAGCAGCCACAGTCTATAATTCACCCCTCCACTTT
NA NA TRBJ2-7 TRBV4-2 CASSQGWDVTYEQYF TGTGCCAGCAGCCAAGGATGGGACGTAACCTACGAGCAGTACTTC
NA NA TRBJ2-3 TRBV7-8 CASSLAAVDTQYF TGTGCCAGCAGCTTAGCAGCGGTAGATACGCAGTATTTT
NA NA TRBJ1-5 TRBV5-1 CASSLEGSGNQPQHF TGCGCCAGCAGCTTGGAAGGGTCAGGCAATCAGCCCCAGCATTTT
few TRBD2 TRBJ2-3 TRBV5-1 CASSPPGTSGTDTQYF TGCGCCAGCAGCCCCCCCGGGACTAGCGGCACAGATACGCAGTATTTT
few NA TRBJ2-7 TRBV20-1 CSAAPGTRTYEQYF TGCAGTGCTGCTCCCGGGACTCGTACCTACGAGCAGTACTTC
few TRBD2 TRBJ2-1 TRBV20-1 CSAPTGLGDIATYNEQFF TGCAGTGCACCTACGGGACTAGGAGACATAGCAACCTACAATGAGCAGTTCTTC
NA NA TRBJ1-3 TRBV12-3/TRBV12-4 CASSLSWGVGNTIYF TGTGCCAGCAGTCTTAGCTGGGGGGTCGGAAACACCATATATTTT
NA NA TRBJ2-2 TRBV7-7 CASSLGSAGELFF TGTGCTAGCAGCTTAGGGTCCGCCGGGGAGCTGTTTTTT
NA NA TRBJ2-1 TRBV29-1 CSVEEGELQADFYNEQFF TGCAGCGTTGAAGAAGGTGAACTTCAGGCAGACTTCTACAATGAGCAGTTCTTC
NA NA TRBJ1-1 TRBV4-1 CASSRGVGQNTEAFF TGCGCCAGCAGCCGAGGAGTGGGGCAGAACACTGAAGCTTTCTTT
NA NA TRBJ2-1 TRBV12-5 CASGYGGEQFF TGTGCTAGTGGCTACGGCGGGGAGCAGTTCTTC
NA NA TRBJ2-1 TRBV11-2 CASSPTRAANNEQFF TGTGCCAGCAGCCCTACGAGAGCGGCCAACAATGAGCAGTTCTTC
few TRBD1 TRBJ2-1 TRBV7-9 CASSSDRANEQFF TGTGCCAGCAGCTCGGACAGGGCCAATGAGCAGTTCTTC
NA TRBD2 TRBJ2-3 TRBV20-1 CSGASGGADTQYF TGCAGTGGTGCGTCGGGGGGGGCAGATACGCAGTATTTT
NA NA TRBJ1-5 TRBV19 CARSEEGNQPQHF TGTGCCAGAAGTGAGGAGGGCAATCAGCCCCAGCATTTT
NA NA TRBJ2-3 TRBV7-9 CASRRSGPTDTQYF TGTGCCAGCAGGCGTAGCGGTCCCACAGATACGCAGTATTTT
few NA TRBJ2-1 TRBV5-1 CASSNDPTYNEQFF TGCGCCAGCAGTAACGACCCAACCTACAATGAGCAGTTCTTC
NA TRBD2 TRBJ2-5 TRBV9 CASSPGLAGGSSETQYF TGTGCCAGCAGCCCGGGACTAGCGGGGGGAAGCTCGGAGACCCAGTACTTC
once NA TRBJ2-3 TRBV27 CASSFGPSIADTQYF TGTGCCAGCAGTTTCGGACCTTCGATCGCAGATACGCAGTATTTT
NA TRBD1 TRBJ1-2 TRBV11-2 CASSRDRARGYTF TGTGCCAGCAGCCGAGACAGGGCGAGGGGCTACACCTTC
NA NA TRBJ2-4 TRBV28 CASSRLGPTRSIAKNIQYF TGTGCCAGCTCGCGGTTAGGGCCGACCAGATCCATAGCCAAAAACATTCAGTACTTC
NA TRBD2 TRBJ2-1 TRBV20-1 CRAMRGVYNEQFF TGCAGGGCCATGCGGGGGGTGTACAATGAGCAGTTCTTC
many TRBD2 TRBJ2-4 TRBV5-1 CASSPSGGALENIQYF TGCGCCAGCAGCCCAAGCGGGGGGGCTTTAGAAAACATTCAGTACTTC
few NA TRBJ2-5 TRBV24-1 CATQSGGGTKTQYF TGTGCCACCCAAAGCGGTGGCGGGACGAAGACCCAGTACTTC